The entry that follows covers one TCR beta chain sequence. Distinct nucleotide sequences in the sample also encode this CDR3. Trimming at V came to 2 bases and at J to 7 bases, leaving 4 bases not matched to a gene. Per the germline V gene, CDR1 is MNHEY and CDR2 is SVGAGI. The CDR3 has 14 residues. The sample is drawn from a study of blood T cell repertoires in COVID-19. Study-level background: Spain, Italy and the United States supplied samples that represented acute and convalescent COVID-19. The analysed material was cDNA or gDNA that came from T cells, B-cell-depleted T cells, or PBMCs.

In the original workflow: Estimates of nucleated cell counts were drawn from the amplification of reference gene primers. Sequencing used immunoSEQ multiplex PCR; TCRdb keeps in-frame clones, though not all of them. V and J calls and clone size are given by that table; D and trimming were obtained from the DNA. The sample carries approximately 82,000 clones, around 82% recorded once. This TCR came from a man aged 50-59 years with active or convalescent COVID-19. The V call is TRBV6-5, the J call TRBJ2-2; 7 nucleotides align to TRBD1. The sequenced sample consisted of peripheral blood. CDR3 bases: TGTGCCAGCAGTTACAGGGGGCGAGTCGGGGAGCTGTTTTTT. This gives the protein CASSYRGRVGELFF.